This T cell receptor (beta chain) was observed in a study of cytomegalovirus exposure and HLA in healthy donors (dated by TCRdb to 2016 to 2017). Regarding the study in general: An earlier analysis of several hundred of the donors reported about 250 Gb of sequence data and some 120 million unique TCR beta sequences from roughly 180 million T cells. Approximately 330 gigabases of sequencing data and around 88 million unique TCR sequences made up an early release that covered approximately 700 HLA-typed donors. The genetic ancestry cluster associated with self-reported Caucasian donors included over 80% of the roughly 360 genotyped donors. The study aimed to test whether signatures of past pathogen exposure could be identified by cataloging public T cell receptors. Using immunosequencing, the study profiled T cell repertoires from 550 to 750 subjects and related those repertoires to cytomegalovirus serostatus. A separate validation cohort of more than 100 different subjects was used in addition to the roughly 670-subject first cohort. High-throughput TCR immunosequencing, statistical association of individual TCRs with disease status, and machine learning were combined to predict cytomegalovirus infection status. A later analysis re-analyzed previously published TCR beta repertoires from 650 to 800 donors and added high-resolution HLA genotyping to study TCR occurrence patterns. The later analysis used no new phenotypic data to find candidate immune exposures, relying instead on TCR beta sequences and their occurrence across donors. An earlier analysis of 587 of the donors used high-throughput TCR beta sequencing to judge whether each TCR beta V gene segment behaved as functional or pseudogenic. Donor age, sex, ethnicity and CMV serostatus were collected together with the repertoire data. A later genetic analysis took genome-wide SNP genotypes for about 55% of the roughly 700 donors and used that subset as a discovery cohort. Every discovery cohort repertoire had been produced on one sequencing platform. HLA typing covered class I and class II loci at four-digit resolution. Typing coverage differed by locus: A, B, C, DRB1 and DQB1 were typed in about 629-640 donors, DQA1 in around 500, DPA1 in around 580, and DPB1 in approximately 450. Several DR-DQ haplotypes were handled as single units for association and clustering, since linkage in the cohort was strong. Among 398 genotyped donors of the cohort, an average of approximately 240,000 unique TCR beta nucleotide sequences were sequenced per donor, around 18% of them non-productive.

The cohort was made up of around 720 healthy bone marrow donors. At the time of sampling, all cohort members were nominally healthy, though unrecorded immune exposures were likely present. The donor was CMV seronegative and belonged to the group of 350 or so seronegative cohort members. Every donor gave a peripheral blood sample, and the peripheral blood mononuclear cells from that sample were used for TCR beta sequencing. The Qiagen DNeasy Blood Extraction Kit was used to extract genomic DNA from the blood cell samples. Libraries were made using the immunoSEQ multiplex PCR assay. For the multiplex PCR, a mixture combining 60 forward primers for TCR Vbeta segments and 13 reverse primers for TCR Jbeta segments was used. Amplification of the CDR3 region of rearranged TCR beta genes was performed with a multiplex PCR assay on genomic DNA. The Illumina HiSeq System was used to sequence the amplified TCR beta libraries as 87-base-pair reads. The original pipeline was this. A later analysis counted tens of millions of unique TCR beta chains across the 666 repertoires, and some 12 million of these chains were shared by at least two donors. Raw reads were error-corrected and collapsed into unique sequences by a nearest-neighbor algorithm in which closely related sequences were merged to remove PCR and sequencing errors. CDR3 sequences were aligned to IMGT reference sequences to assign V, D and J gene segments. For a sequence to be retained, a match of at least six nucleotides was required to both a V gene segment and a J gene segment. Rearrangements were classified as productive when the CDR3 lacked stop codons and remained in frame with V and J, and all other rearrangements were classified as non-productive. CDR3 was defined by IMGT convention, running from the second conserved V-encoded cysteine to the conserved J-encoded phenylalanine. Sequences without an unambiguous match to a single V gene segment were excluded from the earlier analysis of a few hundred of the donors. In an earlier analysis of several hundred of the donors, V segments were called functional above 56.7% productive rearrangements and were called segregating when the between-donor standard deviation exceeded 5%. A statistical classification framework was developed to diagnose cytomegalovirus status using the catalog of TCR beta chain sequences. A later analysis assigned V and J genes by comparing TCR nucleotide sequences with IMGT/GENE-DB human TR gene sequences. Using the TCRdist pipeline, a later analysis assigned CDR3 sequences along with most-parsimonious VDJ recombination scenarios. A later analysis defined each TCR beta chain by its CDR3 amino acid sequence plus V-gene family, and excluded reads lacking a unique V-gene family. A later analysis removed 550 to 700 highly shared, low-generation-probability nucleotide sequences to deal with suspected cross-contamination and a sequencing artifact. For each public chain, a later analysis derived a clonal expansion index from normalized ranks of inferred template counts within each repertoire. A later analysis computed generation probabilities with a VDJ recombination model fitted to out-of-frame rearrangements, and checked the results against IGoR. In a later analysis, TCR-TCR, TCR-HLA and TCR-CMV co-occurrence was scored with hypergeometric tests, and a repertoire-size bias correction was applied to TCR pairs. In a later analysis, false discovery rates were estimated by permuting HLA or CMV assignments 20 times. In a later analysis, co-occurring TCRs were grouped using DBSCAN, and TCRdist sequence similarity was added for clustering within HLA-allele-positive subsets. Repertoires with fewer than 30,000 or more than 120,000 public chains were left out of co-occurrence clustering, as were about five repertoires with anomalous nucleotide sharing. The clones in this table, taken by TCRdb from immuneACCESS, are in-frame only. Not every clone is retained; where verified, under half of the shortfall comes from an unresolved V gene, and the cause of the rest is unknown. From that table come the V and J calls and clone size; the DNA was used to work out D and trimming. The sample table contains fewer than 350,000 clones; only one count was recorded for around 90% of them. The top ten constitute approximately 2.2% of the sample.

With regard to this clone: Which antigen it targets is not known. One base away there is no much larger clone; base qualities are not given.

The CDR3 covers 13 residues, taking in both the cysteine and the phenylalanine. The sequence is cut down to CDR3 DNA, 39 bases in frame from base 1. V is cut by 2 bases and J by 12 bases, and the space between the germline ends is 16 bases. Taken from the germline V gene (reference sequence), the CDR1 and CDR2 loops are MNHEY and SMNVEV. Broader findings and caveats from the paper: Because counts were too low, seventeen rarely observed V segments, including chromosome 9 orphons, were left out of the earlier analysis of 587 of the donors. In a later analysis, most CMV-associated TCR beta chains were found to appear HLA-restricted, with HLA associations seemingly driven largely by CMV exposure. Correlated functional status among segregating V segments might reflect linkage disequilibrium, but an unknown experimental factor could not be ruled out. V-gene and J-gene trimming of TCR beta chains was associated with a missense DCLRE1C variant in a later genetic analysis, and the association was replicated in an independent cohort. Cytomegalovirus status was reported to be diagnosed by the classifier with high specificity and sensitivity in both the original and validation cohorts. Compared with equally common non-associated chains, HLA-associated TCR beta chains in a later analysis were more clonally expanded and had lower generation probabilities. In vitro tests confirmed that a few of the cytomegalovirus-associated TCR beta chains recognize cytomegalovirus antigens. Presence/absence analyses assumed roughly uniform sequencing depth across donors, an assumption that may not hold. A later analysis associated about 17,000 TCR beta sequences with specific HLA alleles at a false discovery rate of 0.05. Broadly in line with IMGT annotations, most TCR beta V segments showed up in productive rearrangements about 87% or about 30% of the time in an earlier analysis of a few hundred of the donors. Compared with the roughly 670-donor mean, donors in an Asian-associated ancestry cluster had fewer N-insertions in productive TCRs, according to a later genetic analysis. The sequencing pipeline was judged likely to have produced a cluster of highly shared sequence variants as a technical artifact. The cohort was sequenced for TCR beta chains only, and without alpha or paired-chain data the features that could be detected were limited. When HLA alleles, especially DR and DQ, strongly co-occurred, TCR associations were difficult to assign to individual alleles. Most TCR sequences were seen in very few donors, while some public TCRs were found in many individuals. A further reported finding was that TCR beta sequences accurately predicted the HLA-A and HLA-B alleles for most subjects in the first cohort. A total of 164 TCR beta chains were listed by the study as associated with cytomegalovirus. Some IMGT-functional V segments, including TRBV6-2 and TRBV6-3, could not be distinguished by the 87-base-pair reads and were therefore excluded. For the cohort, immune exposure information was limited to CMV serostatus. In a later analysis, the rate of TCR association differed among HLA loci, with DRB1 alleles having the most associated TCRs and HLA-C alleles having the fewest. According to a later analysis, parvovirus B19, influenza, CMV and Epstein-Barr virus appeared linked to several top co-occurrence clusters. Because HLA typing was unavailable for some donors at each locus, only the typed subset was used in association tests. According to the authors, the approach could potentially be generalized to other disease states and immunological phenotypes.

Sample: PBMCs. The TCR comes from a woman under 30 in good health and CMV-seronegative. This chain joins TRBV27 to TRBJ1-1; the D gene is unclear. The CDR3 region has the sequence CASSLEGRSESFF. In nucleotides, the sequence is TGTGCCAGCAGTTTAGAGGGCAGGTCAGAGTCTTTCTTT.